These T cell receptor beta chains were read from a single sample in a study of T-cell memory formation after mild COVID-19. TCRdb recomputed calls from the 5' RACE reads with MiXCR, one row per CDR3 protein. The sample consists of approximately 340,000 distinct CDR3 sequences, roughly 15% of them appearing once. The sequenced sample consisted of PBMCs or a T cell subset sorted from them (not recorded which). These receptors came from a man in his late teens or twenties who had mild COVID-19 (a few samples of this study predate the infection). Cell type and time point are not known. The CDR3 runs from the conserved cysteine through the conserved F or W. The D gene is left open where the match is weak. Size is stated for part of the rows, as once, few or many counts, or as a class when the clone is expanded.

v_gene	d_gene	j_gene	abundance	CDR3aa	CDR3nt
TRBV7-8	-	TRBJ1-1	few	CASSIGTDEAFF	TGTGCCAGCAGCATCGGGACGGATGAAGCTTTCTTT
TRBV7-3	TRBD2	TRBJ2-7	many	CASSLSPSGGYEQYF	TGTGCCAGCAGCTTAAGCCCTAGCGGGGGTTACGAGCAGTACTTC
TRBV7-9	-	TRBJ2-4	few	CASSLVDGDIQYF	TGTGCCAGCAGCTTAGTGGATGGGGACATTCAGTACTTC
TRBV5-5	TRBD2	TRBJ2-1	few	CASSFRGLAGGSSYNEQFF	TGTGCCAGCAGCTTCCGGGGACTAGCGGGGGGTAGCTCCTACAATGAGCAGTTCTTC
TRBV5-1	TRBD2	TRBJ2-1	few	CASSVRGAYNEQFF	TGCGCCAGCAGCGTCCGGGGGGCCTACAATGAGCAGTTCTTC
TRBV7-9	-	TRBJ2-5	many	CASSLYQETQYF	TGTGCCAGCAGCCTGTACCAAGAGACCCAGTACTTC
TRBV7-9	TRBD1	TRBJ2-7	-	CASSPTGTATYEQYF	TGTGCCAGCAGCCCAACCGGGACAGCGACCTACGAGCAGTACTTC
TRBV5-1	TRBD1	TRBJ2-1	-	CASSLLGQGDNEQFF	TGCGCCAGCAGCTTGTTAGGACAGGGGGATAATGAGCAGTTCTTC
TRBV4-3	TRBD1	TRBJ2-1	-	CASSQTTGVTDEQFF	TGCGCCAGCAGCCAGACGACAGGGGTAACTGATGAGCAGTTCTTC
TRBV5-1	-	TRBJ2-4	few	CASSDRDLKNIQYF	TGCGCCAGCAGCGACCGGGACCTTAAAAACATTCAGTACTTC
TRBV29-1	-	TRBJ1-2	many	CSATVNYGYTF	TGCAGCGCGACAGTTAACTATGGCTACACCTTC
TRBV19	-	TRBJ1-5	few	CALSATRNQPQHF	TGTGCGCTCAGTGCGACACGCAATCAGCCCCAGCATTTT
TRBV20-1	-	TRBJ1-2	few	CSASRALDYGYTF	TGCAGTGCTAGTAGGGCGCTGGACTATGGCTACACCTTC
TRBV5-1	-	TRBJ1-3	-	CASSLDRDFLGNTIYF	TGCGCCAGCAGCTTGGACAGGGATTTTCTTGGAAACACCATATATTTT
TRBV5-1	TRBD1	TRBJ1-1	-	CASSRTGGSNTEAFF	TGCGCCAGCAGCAGGACAGGGGGTTCGAACACTGAAGCTTTCTTT
TRBV30	-	TRBJ1-1	-	CACSYSRGYTEAFF	TGTGCCTGTTCTTACTCCAGGGGTTACACTGAAGCTTTCTTT
TRBV6-5	TRBD1	TRBJ2-5	-	CASSRQGSETQYF	TGTGCCAGCAGTAGACAGGGGTCAGAGACCCAGTACTTC
TRBV20-1	-	TRBJ2-7	few	CSARPSMTRGSYEQYF	TGCAGTGCTAGACCCTCAATGACCCGGGGCTCCTACGAGCAGTACTTC
TRBV7-2	-	TRBJ1-1	-	CASSFDSMNTEAFF	TGTGCCAGCAGCTTCGACAGCATGAACACTGAAGCTTTCTTT
TRBV6-5	TRBD1	TRBJ2-1	-	CASSLGQANEQFF	TGTGCCAGCAGCCTCGGACAGGCCAATGAGCAGTTCTTC
TRBV4-1	TRBD2	TRBJ2-1	many	CASSYSGGAQGEQFF	TGCGCCAGCAGCTATAGCGGGGGGGCCCAGGGTGAGCAGTTCTTC
TRBV7-8	TRBD1	TRBJ1-1	many	CASSLQWTGPNTEAFF	TGTGCCAGCAGCTTACAGTGGACAGGGCCTAACACTGAAGCTTTCTTT
TRBV7-2	TRBD2	TRBJ2-3	-	CASPIVSGGACTDTQYF	TGTGCCAGCCCTATCGTTAGCGGGGGGGCCTGCACAGATACGCAGTATTTT
TRBV5-1	-	TRBJ2-5	many	CASSTGTLEGEETQYF	TGCGCCAGCAGCACAGGGACACTGGAAGGGGAAGAGACCCAGTACTTC
TRBV20-1	-	TRBJ2-1	few	CSARDSGTEQFF	TGCAGTGCTAGAGATTCGGGTACTGAGCAGTTCTTC
TRBV13	TRBD2	TRBJ2-2	-	CASSQPYLAGGHTGELFF	TGTGCCAGCAGCCAACCCTACTTAGCGGGGGGCCACACCGGGGAGCTGTTTTTT
TRBV6-5	-	TRBJ1-5	-	CASSLMQQGVGPTQPQHF	TGTGCCAGCAGTCTGATGCAACAGGGCGTGGGGCCGACTCAGCCCCAGCATTTT
TRBV12-3/TRBV12-4	-	TRBJ2-5	few	CASSLEWGRGVGETQYF	TGTGCCAGCAGTTTGGAGTGGGGCAGGGGTGTCGGAGAGACCCAGTACTTC
TRBV12-5	TRBD1	TRBJ1-2	few	CASGLGQVYGYTF	TGTGCTAGTGGACTTGGACAGGTCTATGGCTACACCTTC
TRBV4-3	-	TRBJ2-1	few	CASSQESRAWEQFF	TGCGCCAGCAGCCAAGAGAGCAGGGCCTGGGAGCAGTTCTTC
TRBV5-1	TRBD2	TRBJ2-7	-	CASADSTSGAYEQYF	TGCGCCAGCGCCGACTCGACTAGCGGAGCCTACGAGCAGTACTTC
TRBV7-2	-	TRBJ2-3	many	CASSSLFRLDLGDDTQYF	TGTGCCAGCAGCAGTCTCTTCCGACTCGACCTCGGTGACGATACGCAGTATTTT
TRBV5-1	-	TRBJ2-3	-	CASSLKRFREVEDTQYF	TGCGCCAGCAGCTTGAAAAGGTTCAGGGAAGTGGAGGATACGCAGTATTTT
TRBV12-3/TRBV12-4	TRBD2	TRBJ2-1	few	CASNHFGGLGNEQFF	TGTGCCAGCAACCATTTTGGGGGACTAGGCAATGAGCAGTTCTTC
TRBV5-6	TRBD1	TRBJ2-1	few	CASSLLRQGIYNEQFF	TGTGCCAGCAGCTTGTTGCGACAGGGTATCTACAATGAGCAGTTCTTC
TRBV7-3	-	TRBJ2-5	-	CARDPRREETQYF	TGTGCCAGAGACCCCAGGCGCGAAGAGACCCAGTACTTC
TRBV29-1	TRBD1	TRBJ1-2	-	CSVKQGTWDYGYTF	TGCAGCGTAAAACAGGGGACTTGGGACTATGGCTACACCTTC
TRBV4-2	-	TRBJ2-3	few	CASSQGEVGSTDTQYF	TGTGCCAGCAGCCAAGGAGAAGTCGGGAGCACAGATACGCAGTATTTT
TRBV12-3/TRBV12-4	TRBD2	TRBJ2-1	few	CASSYRGTSGANEQFF	TGTGCCAGCAGTTATCGCGGGACTAGCGGTGCCAATGAGCAGTTCTTC
TRBV4-3	-	TRBJ1-4	few	CASSLELGEKLFF	TGCGCCAGCAGCCTGGAGTTGGGCGAAAAACTGTTTTTT
TRBV6-2/TRBV6-3	-	TRBJ2-5	-	CASSYWQQETQYF	TGTGCCAGCAGTTACTGGCAGCAAGAGACCCAGTACTTC
TRBV5-1	TRBD1	TRBJ2-3	many	CASSRDRGVRGTDTQYF	TGCGCCAGCAGCAGGGACAGGGGTGTTAGGGGCACAGATACGCAGTATTTT
TRBV5-4	-	TRBJ1-5	few	CASSAGRGGQPQHF	TGTGCCAGCAGCGCTGGCAGGGGAGGTCAGCCCCAGCATTTT
TRBV7-3	TRBD1	TRBJ2-1	medium-sized	CASSPGTGGYNEQFF	TGTGCCAGCAGTCCCGGGACAGGGGGCTACAATGAGCAGTTCTTC
TRBV24-1	-	TRBJ2-3	-	CATRARAGGTDTQYF	TGTGCCACCCGAGCCCGGGCAGGGGGCACAGATACGCAGTATTTT
TRBV20-1	-	TRBJ1-1	few	CSARGPRAANTEAFF	TGCAGTGCTAGAGGTCCCCGGGCGGCGAACACTGAAGCTTTCTTT
TRBV15	-	TRBJ1-6	-	CATSRGVGMNNSPLHF	TGTGCCACCAGCAGGGGGGTTGGAATGAATAATTCACCCCTCCACTTT
TRBV5-6	TRBD1	TRBJ1-4	few	CASSSTGTGRIATNEKLFF	TGTGCCAGCAGCTCAACAGGGACAGGCCGGATCGCAACTAATGAAAAACTGTTTTTT
TRBV18	-	TRBJ2-6	-	CASSPPPVGANVLTF	TGTGCCAGCTCACCACCCCCCGTGGGGGCCAACGTCCTGACTTTC
TRBV19	-	TRBJ2-7	-	CATSVRGIFYEQYF	TGTGCCACCTCGGTAAGGGGGATATTTTACGAGCAGTACTTC